A single sample gave rise to the 4 T cell receptor beta chains below, sequenced in a study of tumor-infiltrating lymphocytes in primary liver carcinoma. From approximately 490 ng total RNA, TCR beta cDNA was generated with a primer in the constant region. TCR beta libraries came from three nested multiplex PCR rounds using slightly modified ARM-PCR. TRBV1-TRBV30 forward primers paired with a C-beta reverse primer drove the first two PCR rounds, roughly 9 cycles each. TCRdb recomputed calls from the multiplex PCR reads with MiXCR, one row per CDR3 protein. The sample consists of about 350,000 distinct CDR3 sequences, roughly two thirds of them appearing once. Unsorted whole blood supplied the blood RNA, and germline DNA was isolated too. The sample taken for sequencing was peripheral blood. Source of these receptors: a man aged 35 to 55 with primary liver carcinoma and hepatitis B virus infection.

This clonotype was observed once. This may be a read error: a much more frequent sequence differs by one nucleotide. This sequence joins TRBV6-5 and TRBJ1-1; D ambiguous. This CDR3 contains 13 residues. Germline CDR1 is MNHEY and CDR2 is SVGAGI. CDR3 in DNA: TGTGCCAGCAGTTACGGACGGAACGCTGAAGCTTTCTTT. This sequence encodes CASSYGRNAEAFF.

This clonotype has at least ten counts. The chain carries TRBV11-2 and TRBJ2-7, with TRBD1 matching over 9 bases. Germline loops: CDR1 SGHAT, CDR2 FQNNGV. Trimming took 5 bases from V and 2 from J; bases not matched to a gene: 10. The CDR3 totals 16 residues. In nucleotides, the CDR3 is TGTGCCAGCAGCCTCCGTGGACAGGGGTTCGCCTACGAGCAGTACTTC. It encodes CASSLRGQGFAYEQYF. The full variable domain, its missing parts supplied by reference TRBV11-2 and TRBJ2-7, is EAGVAQSPRYKIIEKRQSVAFWCNPISGHATLYWYQQILGQGPKLLIQFQNNGVVDDSQLPKDRFSAERLKGVDSTLKIQPAKLEDSAVYLCASSLRGQGFAYEQYFGPGTRLTVT.

On this clonotype itself: A read error may account for a junction end that differs from germline. This chain uses TRBV4-1 with TRBJ2-2; 8 bases agree with TRBD2. Germline CDR1 reads MGHRA; CDR2 reads YSYEKL. The CDR3 covers 17 residues. The DNA of the CDR3 is TGCGCCAGCAGTCAAGAGATCGGTAGCGGGAACACCCGGGAGCTGTTTTTT. Translation gives CASSQEIGSGNTRELFF.

The J gene is TRBJ2-1, the V gene TRBV10-1; 13 bases are shared with TRBD2. The CDR3 loop spans 17 amino acids. Per germline, CDR1 WNHNN and CDR2 SYGVQD (reference sequence). Germline trimming cut 4 bases from V and 5 bases from J; bases unmatched to any gene: 8. The CDR3 coding sequence is TGCGCCAGCAGTGGAGCCTGGACTAGCGGGGGACACAATGAGCAGTTCTTC. As protein: CASSGAWTSGGHNEQFF.